This entry features one T cell receptor beta chain sequence. Its matching antigen is unknown. Unstimulated Tregs (CD4+CD25+CD127-) and CD4+CD25- non-Tregs were sorted from PBMCs. The entry originates in a study of Tregs in tolerant kidney transplant recipients. Broader study findings: Activated donor B cell expansion appeared to reveal the most relevant donor-specific TCRbeta repertoire. Validation in larger populations is needed because few patients were studied.

TCRdb's table, derived via immunoSEQ multiplex PCR, lists solely in-frame clones and lacks some. Altogether some 70,000 clones are present, roughly 89% being singletons, with the ten largest covering 0.39%. The germline CDR1 and CDR2 sequences are SGHTA and FQGNSA. The CDR3 totals 14 residues. V dropped 3 bases and J dropped 4; count of bases not matched to a gene: 6. The genes are TRBV7-2 and TRBJ2-7; 7 bases align to TRBD1. The sample in question was CD4+ T cells from blood, obtained before the transplant. The origin of this receptor is a human donor who received a combined kidney and bone marrow transplant. CDR3 protein: CASSFPGQPYEQYF. As DNA, the CDR3 is TGTGCCAGCAGCTTCCCGGGACAGCCTTACGAGCAGTACTTC.